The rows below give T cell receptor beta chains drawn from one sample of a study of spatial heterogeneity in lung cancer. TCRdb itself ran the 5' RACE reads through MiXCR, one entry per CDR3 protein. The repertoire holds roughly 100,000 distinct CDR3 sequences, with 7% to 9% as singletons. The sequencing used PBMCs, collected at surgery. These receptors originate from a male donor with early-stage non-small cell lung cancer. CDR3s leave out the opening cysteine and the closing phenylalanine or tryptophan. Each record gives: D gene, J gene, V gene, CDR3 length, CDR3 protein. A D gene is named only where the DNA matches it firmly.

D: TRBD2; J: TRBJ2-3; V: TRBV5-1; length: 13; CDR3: ASSLETSWSRTQY
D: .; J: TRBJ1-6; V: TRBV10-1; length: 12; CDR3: ASKELSYNSPLH
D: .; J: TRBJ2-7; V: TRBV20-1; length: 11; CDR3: SAPGPDSYEQY
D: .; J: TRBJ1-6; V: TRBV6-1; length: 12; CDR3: ASRRGARDSPLH
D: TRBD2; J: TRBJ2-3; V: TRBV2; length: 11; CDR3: ASTSGSTDTQY
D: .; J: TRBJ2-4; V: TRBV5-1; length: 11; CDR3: ASSLDGKNIQY
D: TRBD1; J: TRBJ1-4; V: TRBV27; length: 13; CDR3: ASSGQGIGNEKLF
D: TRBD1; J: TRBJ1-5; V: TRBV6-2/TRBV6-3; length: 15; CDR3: ASSPQDRGRGNQPQH
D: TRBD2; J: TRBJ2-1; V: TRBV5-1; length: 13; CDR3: ASSFISGGADEQF
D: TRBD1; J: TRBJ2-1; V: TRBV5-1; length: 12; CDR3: ASSLTDRVNEQF
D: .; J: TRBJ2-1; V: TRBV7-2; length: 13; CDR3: ASSSGTETYNEQF
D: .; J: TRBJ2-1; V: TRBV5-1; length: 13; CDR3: ASSLEQHSYNEQF
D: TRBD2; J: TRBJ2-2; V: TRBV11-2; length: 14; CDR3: ASSPPRLAITGELF
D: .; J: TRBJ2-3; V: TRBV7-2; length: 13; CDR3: ASSQDREGTDTQY
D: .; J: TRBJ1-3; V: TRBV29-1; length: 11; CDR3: SVQGFGGNTIY
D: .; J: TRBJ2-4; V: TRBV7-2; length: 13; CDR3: ASSSTGTAKNIQY
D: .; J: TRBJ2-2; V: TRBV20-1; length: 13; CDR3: SARGRQSNTGELF
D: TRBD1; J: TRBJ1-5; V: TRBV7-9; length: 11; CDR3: ASSRTGGQPQH
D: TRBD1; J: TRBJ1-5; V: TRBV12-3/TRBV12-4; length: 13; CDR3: ASSPGDRGLMPQH
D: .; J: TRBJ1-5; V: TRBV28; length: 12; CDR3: ASTKGGASQPQH
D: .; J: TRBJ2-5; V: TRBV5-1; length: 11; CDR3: ASSFGFQETQY
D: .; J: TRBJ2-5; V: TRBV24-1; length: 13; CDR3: ATSAAGQLGETQY
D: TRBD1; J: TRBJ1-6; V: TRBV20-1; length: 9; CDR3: SAIQGKALH
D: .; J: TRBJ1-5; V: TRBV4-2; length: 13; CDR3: ASSQEGLSNQPQH
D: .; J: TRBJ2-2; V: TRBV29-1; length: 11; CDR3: SARARGTGELF
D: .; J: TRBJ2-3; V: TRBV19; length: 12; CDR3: ASNPRYQTDTQY
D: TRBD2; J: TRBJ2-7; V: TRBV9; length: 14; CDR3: ASSVAGLAEIYEQY
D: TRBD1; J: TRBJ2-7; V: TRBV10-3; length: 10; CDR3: AISWDRGEQY
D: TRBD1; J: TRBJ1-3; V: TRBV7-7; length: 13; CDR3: ASSRDRGEGNTIY
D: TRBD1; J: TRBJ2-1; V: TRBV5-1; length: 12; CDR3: ASSWGQGYNEQF
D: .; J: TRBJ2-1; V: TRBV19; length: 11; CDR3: ASSIVGAGEQF
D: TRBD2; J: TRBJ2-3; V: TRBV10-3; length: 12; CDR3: AIESGSEGDTQY
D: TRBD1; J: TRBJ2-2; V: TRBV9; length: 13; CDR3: ASSVAGQGIGELF
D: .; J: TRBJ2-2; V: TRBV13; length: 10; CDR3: ASSLITGELF
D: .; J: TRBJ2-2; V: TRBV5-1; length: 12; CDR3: ASSPYMNTGELF
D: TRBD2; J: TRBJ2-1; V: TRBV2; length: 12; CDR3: ASRQAGPYNEQF
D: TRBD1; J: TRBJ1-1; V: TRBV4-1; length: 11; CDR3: ASSQRQGILAF
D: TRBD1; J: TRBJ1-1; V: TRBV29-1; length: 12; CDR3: SGGQGFSNTEAF
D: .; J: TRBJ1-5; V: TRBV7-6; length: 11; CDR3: ASSLQGDQPQH
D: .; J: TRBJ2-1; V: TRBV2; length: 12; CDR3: ASTLASSYNEQF
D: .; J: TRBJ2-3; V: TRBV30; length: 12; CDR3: AWSPPRGGDTQY
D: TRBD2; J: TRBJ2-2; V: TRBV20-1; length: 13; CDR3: SARPAGKNTGELF
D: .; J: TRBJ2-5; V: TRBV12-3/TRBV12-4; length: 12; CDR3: ASSYLARQETQY
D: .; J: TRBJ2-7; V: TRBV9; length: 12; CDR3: ASSVAGDRREQY
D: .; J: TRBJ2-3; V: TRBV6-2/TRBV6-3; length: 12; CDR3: ASRREDGTDTQY
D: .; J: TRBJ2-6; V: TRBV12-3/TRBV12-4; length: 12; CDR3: ASSFSSGANVLT
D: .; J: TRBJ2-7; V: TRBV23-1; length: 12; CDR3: ASSTRGNPYEQY
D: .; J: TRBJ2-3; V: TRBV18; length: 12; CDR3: ASSPPSRSDTQY
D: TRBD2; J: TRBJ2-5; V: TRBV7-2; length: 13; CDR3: ASSTSGGAEETQY
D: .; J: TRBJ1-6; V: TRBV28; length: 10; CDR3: ASSAPYSPLH
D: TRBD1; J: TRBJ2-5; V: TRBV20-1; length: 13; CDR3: SARDLKRGLETQY
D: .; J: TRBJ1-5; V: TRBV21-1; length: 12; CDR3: ASRPTLGNRPQH
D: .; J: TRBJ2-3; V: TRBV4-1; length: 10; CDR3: ASSYDTDTQY
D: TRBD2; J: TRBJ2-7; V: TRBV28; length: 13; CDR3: ASSLGLAASYEQY
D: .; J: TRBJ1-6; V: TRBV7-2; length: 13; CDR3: ASSPTGLGNSPLH
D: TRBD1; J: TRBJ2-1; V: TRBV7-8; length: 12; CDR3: ASSLVRGPNEQF
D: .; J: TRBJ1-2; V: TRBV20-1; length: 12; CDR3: SAREGTRRGGYT
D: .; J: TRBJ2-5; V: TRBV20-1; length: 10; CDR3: SGRQGQETQY
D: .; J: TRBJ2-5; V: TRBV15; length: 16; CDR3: ATSRAQLEIWGQETQY
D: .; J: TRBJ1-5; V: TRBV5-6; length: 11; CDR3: ASSLNANQPQH